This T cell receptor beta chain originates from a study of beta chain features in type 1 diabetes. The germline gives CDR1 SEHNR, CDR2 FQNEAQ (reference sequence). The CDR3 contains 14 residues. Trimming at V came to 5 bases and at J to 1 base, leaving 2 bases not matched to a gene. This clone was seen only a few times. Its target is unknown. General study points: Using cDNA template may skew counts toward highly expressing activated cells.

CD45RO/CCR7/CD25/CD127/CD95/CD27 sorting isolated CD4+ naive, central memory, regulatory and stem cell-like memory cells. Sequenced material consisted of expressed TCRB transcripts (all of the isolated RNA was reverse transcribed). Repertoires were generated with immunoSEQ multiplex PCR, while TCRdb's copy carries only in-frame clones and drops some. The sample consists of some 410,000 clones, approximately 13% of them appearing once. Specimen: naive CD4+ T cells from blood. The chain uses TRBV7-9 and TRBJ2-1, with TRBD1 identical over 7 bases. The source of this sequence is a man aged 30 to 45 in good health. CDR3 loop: CASSPTGSYNEQFF. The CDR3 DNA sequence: TGTGCCAGCAGCCCGACAGGGTCCTACAATGAGCAGTTCTTC.